Listed below are T cell receptor beta chains from one sample, sequenced in a study of cytomegalovirus exposure and HLA in healthy donors. Sequencing used immunoSEQ multiplex PCR; TCRdb keeps in-frame clones, though not all of them. The sample gives some 98,000 clones, around 77% of which show up once; approximately 8% is in the top ten. The sample consisted of PBMCs. The receptors were sampled from a female donor in good health and CMV-seronegative. The CDR3 runs from the conserved cysteine through the conserved F or W. Fields, in order: clone size, D gene, V gene, J gene, CDR3 protein, CDR3 DNA. D genes are given only for firm matches. Clone size is stated in some rows and not others, as once, few, many or a class when expanded.

clone_size: few
d_call: -
v_call: TRBV20-1
j_call: TRBJ1-4
cdr3_aa: CSAGLQGLGFF
cdr3_nt: TGCAGTGCCGGTCTTCAGGGTTTGGGGTTTTTT

clone_size: -
d_call: -
v_call: TRBV11-2
j_call: TRBJ2-1
cdr3_aa: CASSLTLPRQGGNEQFF
cdr3_nt: TGTGCCAGCAGCTTAACGTTACCTAGACAGGGAGGCAATGAGCAGTTCTTC

clone_size: -
d_call: TRBD1
v_call: TRBV6-5
j_call: TRBJ1-3
cdr3_aa: CASSRTGSGNTIYF
cdr3_nt: TGTGCCAGCAGTCGGACAGGGTCTGGAAACACCATATATTTT

clone_size: -
d_call: -
v_call: TRBV4-2
j_call: TRBJ1-3
cdr3_aa: CASSQDLWGLGNTIYF
cdr3_nt: TGTGCCAGCAGCCAAGATCTTTGGGGGCTCGGAAACACCATATATTTT

clone_size: -
d_call: -
v_call: TRBV7-8
j_call: TRBJ1-5
cdr3_aa: CASSRTNQPQHF
cdr3_nt: TGTGCCAGCAGCCGAACAAATCAGCCCCAGCATTTT

clone_size: -
d_call: TRBD1
v_call: TRBV5-1
j_call: TRBJ1-2
cdr3_aa: CASSLLLGQGDGYTF
cdr3_nt: TGCGCCAGCAGCTTGCTTCTTGGACAGGGTGATGGCTACACCTTC

clone_size: -
d_call: -
v_call: TRBV5-1
j_call: TRBJ2-7
cdr3_aa: CASSNQGTNEQYF
cdr3_nt: TGCGCCAGCAGTAACCAGGGAACTAACGAGCAGTACTTC

clone_size: -
d_call: TRBD2
v_call: TRBV15
j_call: TRBJ2-3
cdr3_aa: CATSLIAGVSTDTQYF
cdr3_nt: TGTGCCACCAGCCTTATAGCGGGAGTTAGCACAGATACGCAGTATTTT

clone_size: -
d_call: TRBD1
v_call: TRBV28
j_call: TRBJ1-3
cdr3_aa: CASSTGTGAGNTIYF
cdr3_nt: TGTGCCAGCAGCACCGGGACAGGGGCTGGAAACACCATATATTTT

clone_size: -
d_call: -
v_call: TRBV19
j_call: TRBJ1-4
cdr3_aa: CASSITGYQSPNEKLFF
cdr3_nt: TGTGCCAGTAGTATAACGGGTTACCAAAGCCCTAATGAAAAACTGTTTTTT

clone_size: -
d_call: -
v_call: TRBV1
j_call: TRBJ2-1
cdr3_aa: CTSSTRDFQQFF
cdr3_nt: TGCACCAGCAGCACCCGGGACTTTCAGCAGTTCTTC

clone_size: -
d_call: -
v_call: TRBV5-1
j_call: TRBJ2-5
cdr3_aa: CASSWPLSQETQYF
cdr3_nt: TGCGCCAGCAGCTGGCCCCTTTCTCAAGAGACCCAGTACTTC

clone_size: -
d_call: TRBD1
v_call: TRBV15
j_call: TRBJ1-5
cdr3_aa: CATSRETGGNQPQHF
cdr3_nt: TGTGCCACCAGCAGAGAGACAGGGGGCAATCAGCCCCAGCATTTT

clone_size: -
d_call: -
v_call: TRBV9
j_call: TRBJ2-5
cdr3_aa: CASSVGQRQGTQYF
cdr3_nt: TGTGCCAGCAGCGTAGGTCAGCGCCAAGGGACCCAGTACTTC

clone_size: -
d_call: -
v_call: TRBV6-6
j_call: TRBJ1-5
cdr3_aa: CASSYSQGGSNQPQHF
cdr3_nt: TGTGCCAGCAGTTACTCGCAAGGGGGAAGCAATCAGCCCCAGCATTTT

clone_size: -
d_call: -
v_call: TRBV7-9
j_call: TRBJ1-2
cdr3_aa: CSSTLLGYTF
cdr3_nt: TGTTCCAGCACCCTCCTTGGCTACACCTTC

clone_size: -
d_call: -
v_call: TRBV19
j_call: TRBJ1-4
cdr3_aa: CASTVGRTNEKLFF
cdr3_nt: TGTGCCAGTACAGTGGGGAGGACTAATGAAAAACTGTTTTTT

clone_size: -
d_call: -
v_call: TRBV9
j_call: TRBJ2-2
cdr3_aa: CASSVQGNSNTGELFF
cdr3_nt: TGTGCCAGCAGCGTCCAGGGGAACTCGAACACCGGGGAGCTGTTTTTT

clone_size: -
d_call: -
v_call: TRBV20-1
j_call: TRBJ2-7
cdr3_aa: CSGAISYEQYF
cdr3_nt: TGCAGTGGCGCCATCTCCTACGAGCAGTACTTC

clone_size: -
d_call: TRBD2
v_call: TRBV19
j_call: TRBJ2-1
cdr3_aa: CASSSRGLAGVTFNEQFF
cdr3_nt: TGTGCCAGTAGTAGCCGGGGACTAGCGGGTGTCACTTTCAATGAGCAGTTCTTC

clone_size: -
d_call: -
v_call: TRBV4-1
j_call: TRBJ2-7
cdr3_aa: CASSQEVPEGSVYEQYF
cdr3_nt: TGCGCCAGCAGCCAAGAGGTCCCCGAGGGTAGCGTCTACGAGCAGTACTTC

clone_size: -
d_call: -
v_call: TRBV7-9
j_call: TRBJ2-3
cdr3_aa: CASSSQLAGPSRDTQYF
cdr3_nt: TGTGCCAGCAGCTCCCAGTTGGCAGGGCCTTCGAGAGATACGCAGTATTTT

clone_size: few
d_call: TRBD2
v_call: TRBV19
j_call: TRBJ2-3
cdr3_aa: CASSMGGNADTQYF
cdr3_nt: TGTGCCAGTAGTATGGGAGGGAACGCAGATACGCAGTATTTT

clone_size: -
d_call: -
v_call: TRBV9
j_call: TRBJ2-3
cdr3_aa: CASAFQGTDTQYF
cdr3_nt: TGTGCCAGCGCTTTCCAGGGCACAGATACGCAGTATTTT

clone_size: -
d_call: -
v_call: TRBV7-2
j_call: TRBJ1-1
cdr3_aa: CASSTTGTKNTEAFF
cdr3_nt: TGTGCCAGCAGCACCACCGGGACAAAGAACACTGAAGCTTTCTTT

clone_size: -
d_call: TRBD2
v_call: TRBV12-5
j_call: TRBJ2-3
cdr3_aa: CASGLELAGSTDTQYF
cdr3_nt: TGTGCTAGTGGTTTAGAACTAGCGGGAAGCACAGATACGCAGTATTTT

clone_size: -
d_call: -
v_call: TRBV28
j_call: TRBJ2-7
cdr3_aa: CASSLNEQYF
cdr3_nt: TGTGCCAGCAGTTTAAACGAGCAGTACTTC

clone_size: once
d_call: TRBD2
v_call: TRBV6-5
j_call: TRBJ2-7
cdr3_aa: CASRVGLAGDEQYF
cdr3_nt: TGTGCCAGCAGAGTGGGACTAGCGGGAGACGAGCAGTACTTC

clone_size: -
d_call: TRBD2
v_call: TRBV9
j_call: TRBJ2-5
cdr3_aa: CASSPLSTSGSTGETQYF
cdr3_nt: TGTGCCAGCAGCCCCCTTTCGACTAGCGGGAGTACAGGGGAGACCCAGTACTTC

clone_size: -
d_call: -
v_call: TRBV27
j_call: TRBJ2-7
cdr3_aa: CASSLRAYEQYF
cdr3_nt: TGTGCCAGCAGTTTACGGGCCTACGAGCAGTACTTC

clone_size: -
d_call: -
v_call: TRBV11-2
j_call: TRBJ1-6
cdr3_aa: CASSLAKGLGSYNSPLHF
cdr3_nt: TGTGCCAGCAGCTTAGCCAAGGGGCTGGGCTCCTATAATTCACCCCTCCACTTT

clone_size: -
d_call: TRBD2
v_call: TRBV18
j_call: TRBJ2-5
cdr3_aa: CASSAGTSGTGQETQYF
cdr3_nt: TGTGCCAGCTCAGCCGGGACTAGCGGGACCGGGCAAGAGACCCAGTACTTC

clone_size: -
d_call: -
v_call: TRBV19
j_call: TRBJ1-5
cdr3_aa: CASSIESSGTIALSNQPQHF
cdr3_nt: TGTGCCAGTAGTATAGAGTCTTCGGGAACGATTGCTCTGAGCAATCAGCCCCAGCATTTT

clone_size: -
d_call: -
v_call: TRBV7-9
j_call: TRBJ1-1
cdr3_aa: CASSLGSGTEAFF
cdr3_nt: TGTGCCAGCAGCTTAGGTAGCGGAACTGAAGCCTTCTTT

clone_size: few
d_call: -
v_call: TRBV6-1
j_call: TRBJ2-7
cdr3_aa: CASSEAEGSAYEQYF
cdr3_nt: TGTGCCAGCAGTGAAGCGGAGGGATCGGCCTACGAGCAGTACTTC

clone_size: -
d_call: -
v_call: TRBV11-2
j_call: TRBJ1-1
cdr3_aa: CASSTQIVLTEAFF
cdr3_nt: TGTGCCAGCAGCACACAGATAGTACTCACTGAAGCTTTCTTT

clone_size: -
d_call: -
v_call: TRBV6-5
j_call: TRBJ2-7
cdr3_aa: CASSYSVLPRSYEQYF
cdr3_nt: TGTGCCAGCAGTTACTCCGTCCTACCGAGGTCCTACGAGCAGTACTTC

clone_size: -
d_call: -
v_call: TRBV11-2
j_call: TRBJ2-3
cdr3_aa: CASSPFRTQYF
cdr3_nt: TGTGCCAGCAGCCCGTTCCGTACGCAGTATTTT

clone_size: -
d_call: -
v_call: TRBV7-6
j_call: TRBJ2-5
cdr3_aa: CASTLVGRVQETQYF
cdr3_nt: TGTGCCAGCACCCTGGTTGGCAGGGTTCAAGAGACCCAGTACTTC

clone_size: -
d_call: -
v_call: TRBV6-5
j_call: TRBJ2-5
cdr3_aa: CASSYSRWGEQTQYF
cdr3_nt: TGTGCCAGCAGTTACTCTAGATGGGGCGAACAGACCCAGTACTTC

clone_size: -
d_call: -
v_call: TRBV14
j_call: TRBJ1-2
cdr3_aa: CASSQAGETRRYGYTF
cdr3_nt: TGTGCCAGCAGCCAAGCGGGGGAGACCCGTCGCTATGGCTACACCTTC

clone_size: few
d_call: TRBD1
v_call: TRBV5-1
j_call: TRBJ1-1
cdr3_aa: CASSPFGGQRNTEAFF
cdr3_nt: TGCGCCAGCAGCCCCTTTGGGGGACAGAGGAACACTGAAGCTTTCTTT

clone_size: -
d_call: TRBD1
v_call: TRBV9
j_call: TRBJ1-1
cdr3_aa: CASSATGTTEAFF
cdr3_nt: TGTGCCAGCAGCGCGACAGGGACCACTGAAGCTTTCTTT

clone_size: -
d_call: -
v_call: TRBV25-1
j_call: TRBJ2-5
cdr3_aa: CASSESLRGETQYF
cdr3_nt: TGTGCCAGCAGTGAATCCCTTAGGGGGGAGACCCAGTACTTC

clone_size: -
d_call: TRBD2
v_call: TRBV27
j_call: TRBJ2-7
cdr3_aa: CASSSEAGPSYEQYF
cdr3_nt: TGTGCCAGCAGTAGTGAAGCGGGACCCTCCTACGAGCAGTACTTC

clone_size: -
d_call: TRBD1
v_call: TRBV7-6
j_call: TRBJ2-7
cdr3_aa: CASSSTGGDEQYF
cdr3_nt: TGTGCCAGCAGCTCTACAGGGGGAGACGAGCAGTACTTC

clone_size: -
d_call: TRBD1
v_call: TRBV30
j_call: TRBJ1-6
cdr3_aa: CAWGTEINSPLHF
cdr3_nt: TGTGCCTGGGGGACAGAGATTAATTCACCCCTCCACTTT

clone_size: -
d_call: TRBD1
v_call: TRBV5-1
j_call: TRBJ1-2
cdr3_aa: CASSFGQGGNGYTF
cdr3_nt: TGCGCCAGCAGCTTCGGACAGGGTGGAAATGGCTACACCTTC

clone_size: -
d_call: -
v_call: TRBV28
j_call: TRBJ1-3
cdr3_aa: CASSDPPGSGNTIYF
cdr3_nt: TGTGCCAGCAGTGACCCCCCGGGCTCTGGAAACACCATATATTTT

clone_size: -
d_call: -
v_call: TRBV7-2
j_call: TRBJ1-2
cdr3_aa: CASSTTAYGYTF
cdr3_nt: TGTGCCAGCAGCACAACAGCCTATGGCTACACCTTC

clone_size: -
d_call: TRBD2
v_call: TRBV7-6
j_call: TRBJ2-7
cdr3_aa: CASSPSGDQYEQYF
cdr3_nt: TGTGCCAGCAGCCCTAGCGGAGATCAATACGAGCAGTACTTC